The 21 T cell receptor beta chains listed next were all sequenced from one sample in a study of blood T cell dynamics during melanoma immunotherapy. The protocol was immunoSEQ multiplex PCR, while the TCRdb copy is restricted to in-frame clones and leaves out a portion. The sample has 15,000 to 20,000 clones; 85% to 95% are singletons. The time point here: week 3, after first cycle of checkpoint inhibitor. This specimen consisted of effector memory CD8+ T cells from blood, obtained from a patient treated with checkpoint blockade. The origin of the receptors is a human donor with melanoma.

V and J are TRBV28 and TRBJ2-1; D is ambiguous. The ends were cut back, 1 base at V and 0 bases at J, with 10 bases in the middle. Germline CDR1 reads MDHEN; CDR2 reads SYDVKM. The CDR3 contains 16 residues. The CDR3 region is CASSLFAVTSYNEQFF. In DNA, the CDR3 is TGTGCCAGCAGTTTATTTGCGGTTACCTCCTACAATGAGCAGTTCTTC.

The chain employs TRBV9 and TRBJ2-2; 7 nucleotides line up with TRBD1. From germline, CDR1 is SGDLS and CDR2 YYNGEE. Unmatched junction bases numbered 0, after V lost 0 bases and J lost 1 base. The CDR3 length is 15 residues. CDR3 protein: CASSVGTGNTGELFF. The DNA for the CDR3 is TGTGCCAGCAGCGTAGGGACAGGGAACACCGGGGAGCTGTTTTTT.

This clone appeared a few times. The V and J genes are TRBV5-1 and TRBJ1-2; 7 nucleotides align to TRBD1. With 4 bases clipped from V and 8 bases from J, the junction kept 14 bases outside the gene matches. Germline lookup yields CDR1 SGHRS and CDR2 YFSETQ. This CDR3 has 15 amino acids. The CDR3 coding sequence is TGCGCCAGCAGCGAAGACAGGGCCCAAGGGGAGGGCTACACCTTC. Translation: CASSEDRAQGEGYTF.

This chain connects TRBV15 to TRBJ1-1; TRBD1 agrees at 8 bases. J gave up 0 bases and V 1 base, and 7 bases lay outside the gene matches. From germline, CDR1 is LNHNV and CDR2 YYDKDF (reference sequence). The CDR3 has 17 residues. The CDR3 sequence: CATSRGTGTEMNTEAFF. CDR3 nucleotide sequence: TGTGCCACCAGCAGAGGGACAGGGACTGAGATGAACACTGAAGCTTTCTTT. Full variable domain (rest looked up from reference TRBV15 and TRBJ1-1): DAMVIQNPRYQVTQFGKPVTLSCSQTLNHNVMYWYQQKSSQAPKLLFHYYDKDFNNEADTPDNFQSRRPNTSFCFLDIRSPGLGDTAMYLCATSRGTGTEMNTEAFFGQGTRLTVV.

The V call is TRBV15, the J call TRBJ2-7; D may be TRBD2 (6 bases). This CDR3 spans 16 amino acids. Trimming removed 3 bases from V and 2 bases from J, with 17 bases in between. Germline V CDR1 and CDR2: LNHNV, YYDKDF (reference sequence). The CDR3 loop reads CATSRGPLANPYEQYF. In DNA form, the CDR3 reads TGTGCCACCAGCAGGGGACCCCTAGCGAATCCCTACGAGCAGTACTTC. Full variable domain (missing parts from reference TRBV15 and TRBJ2-7): DAMVIQNPRYQVTQFGKPVTLSCSQTLNHNVMYWYQQKSSQAPKLLFHYYDKDFNNEADTPDNFQSRRPNTSFCFLDIRSPGLGDTAMYLCATSRGPLANPYEQYFGPGTRLTVT.

The rearrangement joins TRBV7-6 to TRBJ1-1; D unresolved. The V and J ends lost 5 bases and 1 base respectively, with 8 bases between them. Germline CDR1 is SGHVS and CDR2 is FNYEAQ. There are 13 residues in the CDR3. Written as DNA, the CDR3 is TGTGCCAGCAGCCCCCGGGAGAACACTGAAGCTTTCTTT. This gives the protein CASSPRENTEAFF.

The V gene is TRBV19, the J gene TRBJ2-1, with D possibly called TRBD1 or TRBD2 (6 bases each). The V end was cut by 6 bases, the J end by 7 bases, with 19 bases between. CDR3 length: 15 residues. Germline V gene lookup returns CDR1 LNHDA and CDR2 SQIVND (reference sequence). The chain's CDR3 is CASSLSSGEVNEQFF. CDR3 sequence (DNA): TGTGCCAGTAGCCTATCGTCAGGGGAGGTGAATGAGCAGTTCTTC.

The genes are TRBV28 and TRBJ2-3, with 7 bases matching TRBD1. After removal of 5 bases from V and 4 bases from J, the junction contained 15 bases not matched to a gene. The CDR3 totals 17 residues. Germline V gene sequence: CDR1 MDHEN, CDR2 SYDVKM. Here the CDR3 reads CASSPDRESFRADTQYF. The CDR3 nucleotides read TGTGCCAGCAGTCCAGACAGGGAGTCATTTCGGGCAGATACGCAGTATTTT.

In DNA, the CDR3 is TGCGCCAGCAGCTTGGCCACTAGCGGGGGACCAGAGACCCAGTACTTC. It encodes CASSLATSGGPETQYF. The chain recombines TRBV5-1 with TRBJ2-5; 11 bases are shared with TRBD2. The germline V gene has CDR1 SGHRS and CDR2 YFSETQ. The CDR3 length is 16 residues. V dropped 0 bases and J dropped 4; count of bases not matched to a gene: 5.

DNA of the CDR3: TGTGCCAGCTCTCATGGGGGGGACTATTACACCGGGGAGCTGTTTTTT. It yields the protein CASSHGGDYYTGELFF. The rearrangement joins TRBV7-2 to TRBJ2-2; TRBD2 aligns across 7 bases. With 8 bases clipped from V and 3 bases from J, the junction kept 12 bases outside the gene matches. Germline values: CDR1 SGHTA, CDR2 FQGNSA. The CDR3 length is 16 residues.

The chain employs TRBV9 and TRBJ2-1; possibly TRBD1 for D (5 bases). CDR1 SGDLS and CDR2 YYNGEE come from the germline V gene. The CDR3 consists of 15 residues. Trimming removed 4 bases at V and 5 bases at J, with 16 bases between. CDR3 protein: CASSFNYRQNNEQFF. CDR3 sequence (DNA): TGTGCCAGCAGCTTCAACTACAGACAGAACAATGAGCAGTTCTTC. The variable domain in full, with the rest retrieved from reference TRBV9 and TRBJ2-1, is DSGVTQTPKHLITATGQRVTLRCSPRSGDLSVYWYQQSLDQGLQFLIQYYNGEERAKGNILERFSAQQFPDLHSELNLSSLELGDSALYFCASSFNYRQNNEQFFGPGTRLTVL.

The J gene is TRBJ2-5, the V gene TRBV11-2; D gene unclear. V lost 6 bases, J lost 1 base, and 12 bases lay in between. The CDR3 extends over 14 amino acids. Germline CDR1 and CDR2: SGHAT and FQNNGV. CDR3 bases: TGTGCCAGCAGTCGAAAGCGAACCCAAGAGACCCAGTACTTC. This codes for CASSRKRTQETQYF.

The chain joins TRBV7-2 to TRBJ2-7; 10 bases map to TRBD2. From germline, CDR1 is SGHTA and CDR2 FQGNSA. V trimming: 3 bases; J trimming: 1 base; junction bases outside the gene matches: 12. The CDR3 runs to 18 residues. The CDR3 coding sequence is TGTGCCAGCAGCTTCGGTTTAGCGGGAGGTTGGGCGTCCTACGAGCAGTACTTC. It yields the protein CASSFGLAGGWASYEQYF.

The chain employs TRBV27 and TRBJ2-1; no clear D. The germline V gene encodes CDR1 MNHEY and CDR2 SMNVEV (reference sequence). The CDR3 length is 11 residues. V shed 3 bases and J shed 9 bases, with 6 bases lying between them. CDR3 protein: CASSFQGEQFF. The CDR3 region has the DNA TGTGCCAGCAGTTTCCAAGGTGAGCAGTTCTTC.

The chain uses TRBV29-1 and TRBJ2-7; D perhaps matches TRBD1 (5 bases). There are 15 residues in the CDR3. Between the trimmed V and J ends, which lost 0 bases and 2 bases, there was a span of 14 bases. Germline CDR1 reads SQVTM; CDR2 reads ANQGSEA. CDR3 residues: CSVEEEGAEAYEQYF. The CDR3 region has the DNA TGCAGCGTTGAAGAAGAAGGGGCCGAAGCCTACGAGCAGTACTTC.

V usage is TRBV6-6 and J usage is TRBJ1-2; 7 bases map to TRBD1. Per germline, CDR1 MNHNY and CDR2 SVGAGI (reference sequence). Germline trimming cut 5 bases from V and 4 bases from J; bases unmatched to any gene: 10. This CDR3 is built from 15 residues. The CDR3: CASSLPGQRGYGYTF. The CDR3, as DNA: TGTGCCAGCAGTCTCCCGGGACAGAGGGGCTATGGCTACACCTTC.

The chain combines TRBV9 with TRBJ2-1, with D perhaps matching TRBD2 (6 bases). Trimming removed 3 bases at V and 7 bases at J, with 11 bases between. The CDR3 consists of 13 residues. The germline gives CDR1 SGDLS, CDR2 YYNGEE. The CDR3 region has the DNA TGTGCCAGCAGCGAGGAGGGGAGGAATGAGCAGTTCTTC. Its protein product is CASSEEGRNEQFF.

This chain links TRBV14 with TRBJ2-7; no definite D call. V was trimmed by 0 bases and J by 2 bases, leaving 8 bases between them. CDR1 and CDR2 from the germline V gene are SGHDN and FVKESK. CDR3 size: 14 residues. CDR3: CASSQDRLAYEQYF. The CDR3 nucleotides are TGTGCCAGCAGCCAAGATCGGCTAGCCTACGAGCAGTACTTC.

CDR3 bases: TGTGCCAGCAGCTTAACGGAGGACTACGAGCAGTACTTC. Translated: CASSLTEDYEQYF. The V call is TRBV5-6, the J call TRBJ2-7, with D tentatively TRBD2 (5 bases). There are 13 residues in the CDR3. V was pared by 2 bases and J by 3 bases, with 9 bases between. Per the germline V gene, CDR1 is SGHDT and CDR2 is YYEEEE.

The rearrangement joins TRBV13 to TRBJ2-1; a weak D match, TRBD2 (5 bases). The CDR3 contains 14 residues. V lost 3 bases and J lost 0, with 6 bases in between. The germline CDR1 and CDR2 sequences are PRHDT and FYEKMQ (reference sequence). The CDR3 loop is CASSLAGSYNEQFF. CDR3 coding DNA: TGTGCCAGCAGCTTGGCGGGCTCCTACAATGAGCAGTTCTTC.

The chain employs TRBV10-3 and TRBJ2-7; D is unclear. Germline CDR1 and CDR2: ENHRY and SYGVKD. The CDR3 loop spans 13 amino acids. Trimming removed 10 bases at V and 0 bases at J, with 13 bases between. CDR3 amino acids: CANRPASSYEQYF. For the CDR3, the DNA is TGTGCCAACCGACCGGCGAGCTCCTACGAGCAGTACTTC.